The rows below give T cell receptor beta chains drawn from one sample of a study of CD8 T cells in Susac syndrome. TCRdb re-called the immunoSEQ multiplex PCR reads through MiXCR, storing one row per CDR3 protein. This sample has about 300,000 distinct CDR3 sequences, with around 92% found just once. The sample comprised CD4+ T cells from PBMCs. These receptor sequences come from a human donor with multiple sclerosis. Both conserved end residues are part of each CDR3. A D gene is named only where the DNA matches it firmly. Not every row has a clone size; where given, it reads once, few, many or a size class.

clone_size,d_call,v_call,j_call,cdr3_nt,cdr3_aa
.,.,TRBV5-1,TRBJ1-2,TGCGCCAGCAGCAATGACAGGTCTAACTATGGCTACACCTTC,CASSNDRSNYGYTF
.,TRBD2,TRBV12-3/TRBV12-4,TRBJ2-1,TGTGCCAGCAATCCCGCGGGACTAGGGGTGAATGAGCAGTTCTTC,CASNPAGLGVNEQFF
.,TRBD1,TRBV7-8,TRBJ2-1,TGTGCCAGCACCCTAAGAAGGGGGCGAAGCTCCTACAATGAGCAGTTCTTC,CASTLRRGRSSYNEQFF
.,.,TRBV9,TRBJ1-1,TGTGCCAGCAGCTTCCTCGGGGAAAACACTGAAGCTTTCTTT,CASSFLGENTEAFF
.,.,TRBV5-1,TRBJ2-1,TGCGCCAGCAGCTTGGCGGGGTCTTCCCCGAGTGGTGAGCAGTTCTTC,CASSLAGSSPSGEQFF
.,TRBD1,TRBV30,TRBJ2-1,TGTGCCTGCTTACGGACAGGGGACTCCTACAATGAGCAGTTCTTC,CACLRTGDSYNEQFF
.,TRBD2,TRBV12-5,TRBJ2-1,TGTGCTAGTGGTTTTCGTACTAGCGGGACCCCATACAATGAGCAGTTCTTC,CASGFRTSGTPYNEQFF
.,.,TRBV23-1,TRBJ1-2,TGCGCCAGCAGTCAGAACAGGACAATTCATGGCTACACCTTC,CASSQNRTIHGYTF
.,TRBD2,TRBV5-1,TRBJ2-1,TGCGCCAGCAGCTTTAGCGGGGGGCAGTACAATGAGCAGTTCTTC,CASSFSGGQYNEQFF
.,.,TRBV6-4,TRBJ2-1,TGTGCCAGCAGTGACGACAGGCTGGCGGCCTACAATGAGCAGTTCTTC,CASSDDRLAAYNEQFF
.,.,TRBV12-3/TRBV12-4,TRBJ1-1,TGTGCCAGCAGTTACCTAGGTGGAAGCACTGAAGCTTTCTTT,CASSYLGGSTEAFF
once,.,TRBV3-1,TRBJ1-1,TGTGCCAGCAGCGACGGGACAATTTACACTGAAGCTTTCTTT,CASSDGTIYTEAFF
.,.,TRBV19,TRBJ1-5,TGTGCCAGTGCGACAAGCTATAGCAATCAGCCCCAGCATTTT,CASATSYSNQPQHF
.,.,TRBV18,TRBJ1-1,TGTGCCAGCTCACCAGGGTTTAGTGCGGGACGGCTGAGGGCTTTCTTT,CASSPGFSAGRLRAFF
.,.,TRBV30,TRBJ2-5,TGTGCCTGGGTAAGGACAGCGGGGGAGACCCAGTACTTC,CAWVRTAGETQYF
.,.,TRBV19,TRBJ2-3,TGTGCCAGCCAGCTCCCCACCGGACAGCCGTATTTT,CASQLPTGQPYF
.,.,TRBV7-9,TRBJ1-1,TGTGCCAGCAGCTCTGCGGGACGGGGGGCAAACACTGAAGCTTTCTTT,CASSSAGRGANTEAFF
.,.,TRBV29-1,TRBJ1-1,TGCAGCGGGGGGGGGCGGAACACTGAAGCTTTCTTT,CSGGGRNTEAFF
.,.,TRBV18,TRBJ2-1,TGTGCCAGCTCAGAATTACAGGGAAGCTACAATGAGCAGTTCTTC,CASSELQGSYNEQFF
.,.,TRBV23-1,TRBJ2-7,TGCGCCAGCAGTCAATGTTCCTACGAGCAGTACTTC,CASSQCSYEQYF
once,.,TRBV11-2,TRBJ2-2,TGTGCCAGCAGCTCCTTTAGCTGGACCACTAACCCCGAGCTGTTTTTT,CASSSFSWTTNPELFF
.,.,TRBV7-8,TRBJ1-2,TGTGCCAGCAGCTCTAGGACGAATAACTATGGCTACACCTTC,CASSSRTNNYGYTF
.,.,TRBV20-1,TRBJ2-7,TGCAGTGCTAGATATTCACAGGGAGTTCGCGAGCAGTACTTC,CSARYSQGVREQYF
.,TRBD1,TRBV12-3/TRBV12-4,TRBJ2-7,TGTGCCAGCAGCTGGGACAGGGGGCTCTCTGCCGACTTC,CASSWDRGLSADF
.,.,TRBV30,TRBJ1-1,TGTGCCTGGAGTGTTACAAGGGGGGGAACTGAAGCTTTCTTT,CAWSVTRGGTEAFF
.,.,TRBV5-1,TRBJ1-1,TGCGCCAGCAGCTTGCGGGCGGGGGGCTCTGAAGCTTTCTTT,CASSLRAGGSEAFF
once,.,TRBV5-4,TRBJ2-2,TGTGCCAGCAGCGGAGGGGGGACCGCGAACACCGGGGAGCTGTTTTTT,CASSGGGTANTGELFF
.,.,TRBV12-5,TRBJ1-1,TGTGCTAGTGGCTTCGGCCTTCCCCGGGACACTGAAGCTTTCTTT,CASGFGLPRDTEAFF
.,TRBD2,TRBV27,TRBJ2-3,TGTGCCAGCAGTTGGCGACTAGCGGGACCCATCCTTAGCACAGATACGCAGTATTTT,CASSWRLAGPILSTDTQYF
.,TRBD2,TRBV7-2,TRBJ2-3,TGTGCCAGCAGTCGGACTAGCGGGAGCATGACAGATACGCAGTATTTT,CASSRTSGSMTDTQYF
.,.,TRBV5-1,TRBJ2-7,TGCGCCAGCAGCTTGGACGCTAGACCCAGCTACGAGCAGTACTTC,CASSLDARPSYEQYF
few,TRBD2,TRBV12-3/TRBV12-4,TRBJ2-7,TGTGCCAGCAGCCAAGGACTAGCGGGAGTGTACCACGAGCAGTACTTC,CASSQGLAGVYHEQYF
.,.,TRBV5-1,TRBJ2-2,TGCGCCAGCAGCGCCACTGGCACGAACACCGGGGAGCTGTTTTTT,CASSATGTNTGELFF
.,.,TRBV7-3,TRBJ2-2,TGTGCCAGCAGATCCACAGGGTTGACGGAGCTGTTTTTT,CASRSTGLTELFF
.,TRBD1,TRBV24-1,TRBJ2-5,TGTGCCACCAGTGACCTCGACGGGACAGGGTGGGAGACCCAGTACTTC,CATSDLDGTGWETQYF
.,.,TRBV5-1,TRBJ1-1,TGCGCCAGCAGTTATACGGACGACACTGAAGCTTTCTTT,CASSYTDDTEAFF
once,.,TRBV4-3,TRBJ2-6,TGCGCCAGCAGCCAAGAACGCGGGTCCGGGAGTGGGGCCAACGTCCTGACTTTC,CASSQERGSGSGANVLTF
.,.,TRBV3-1,TRBJ2-4,TGTGCCAGCAGCCAAGGAAGGGTCGGCAGGGGCATTCAGTACTTC,CASSQGRVGRGIQYF
.,TRBD1,TRBV14,TRBJ1-2,TGTGCCAGCAGCCAATTTGACAGGGTCTATGGCTACACCTTC,CASSQFDRVYGYTF
.,.,TRBV6-5,TRBJ2-2,TGTGCCAGCAGGAAGTTTAACACCGGGGAGCTGTTTTTT,CASRKFNTGELFF
.,.,TRBV18,TRBJ2-1,TGTGCCAGCTCACCTCTGCATGACAATGAGCAGTTCTTC,CASSPLHDNEQFF
.,TRBD1,TRBV2,TRBJ2-1,TGTGCCGGGGGCCGACAGGGCTCCGGCAATGAGCAGTTCTTC,CAGGRQGSGNEQFF
.,.,TRBV7-2,TRBJ2-7,TGTGCCAGCACCCACCGGGCGGGGACCTACGAGCAGTACTTC,CASTHRAGTYEQYF
.,.,TRBV4-1,TRBJ2-1,TGCGCCAGCAGCCAAGATCCTTCCCTAGGGGGAGAACCCTACAATGAGCAGTTCTTC,CASSQDPSLGGEPYNEQFF
few,TRBD2,TRBV12-3/TRBV12-4,TRBJ2-2,TGTGCCAGCAGTTCCTGGACTAGCGGGAGGACCGGGGAGCTGTTTTTT,CASSSWTSGRTGELFF
once,TRBD2,TRBV7-3,TRBJ2-3,TGTGCCAGCAGCCAAAATAGCGGGGGTGAAGATACGCAGTATTTT,CASSQNSGGEDTQYF
.,.,TRBV18,TRBJ2-1,TGTGCCAGCTCCCCCCGACTCCTCCCCTCTAACAATGAGCAGTTCTTC,CASSPRLLPSNNEQFF
.,.,TRBV20-1,TRBJ1-3,TGCAGTGCGTTATCATCCGCGTACTCTGGAAACACCATATATTTT,CSALSSAYSGNTIYF
.,.,TRBV6-1,TRBJ2-5,TGTGCCAGCAGTGGCATTTTGGTGGAAGAGACCCAGTACTTC,CASSGILVEETQYF
.,TRBD2,TRBV5-1,TRBJ2-3,TGCGCCAGCCGGACTAGCGGCTCCACAGATACGCAGTATTTT,CASRTSGSTDTQYF